The 8 T cell receptor beta chains presented below share a single source sample, sequenced in a study of blood T cell repertoires in COVID-19. Sequencing used immunoSEQ multiplex PCR; TCRdb keeps in-frame clones, though not all of them. The table includes roughly 150,000 clones, about 87% detected once. Sequenced: peripheral blood. The origin of the receptors is a woman between 65 and 79 years old with COVID-19, enrolled during active disease.

CDR3 DNA sequence: TGTGCCAGTATCGACAGGGGGCGGAGGAACACTGAAGCTTTCTTT. Translating gives CASIDRGRRNTEAFF. This chain joins TRBV6-5 and TRBJ1-1; 10 nucleotides agree with TRBD1. With 9 bases clipped from V and 1 base from J, the junction kept 8 bases outside the gene matches. There are 15 residues in the CDR3. Germline V lookup: CDR1 MNHEY, CDR2 SVGAGI.

The V gene is TRBV12-3 or TRBV12-4, the J gene TRBJ1-2; a possible D gene is TRBD1 (6 bases). This CDR3 has 13 residues. The V end lost 7 bases, the J end lost 8 bases, and 17 bases lay between the germline ends. CDR3 amino acids: CASNRGGTAGYTF. The CDR3 DNA reads as TGTGCCAGCAATCGGGGGGGCACAGCAGGCTACACCTTC.

The gene calls are TRBV7-6 and TRBJ2-5; D unclear. Trimming removed 0 bases from V and 7 bases from J, with 9 bases in between. This CDR3 contains 13 residues. The V gene's germline CDR1 is SGHVS and CDR2 FNYEAQ. CDR3 region: CASSLAEQRTQYF. In nucleotides, the CDR3 is TGTGCCAGCAGCTTAGCGGAGCAGCGGACCCAGTACTTC.

This clone was seen only once. The chain links TRBV5-5 to TRBJ2-7, with D unclear. In germline, CDR1 is SGHKS, CDR2 YYEKEE (reference sequence). Trimming stripped 0 bases from V and 2 bases from J, with 12 bases between. CDR3 length: 15 residues. DNA of the CDR3: TGTGCCAGCAGCTTGGGTGGAGCTGAGACCTACGAGCAGTACTTC. It yields the protein CASSLGGAETYEQYF.

This clone was detected only once. CDR3 sequence reads: CASRQGQKNTGELFF. CDR3 nucleotides: TGTGCCAGCAGGCAGGGACAGAAGAACACCGGGGAGCTGTTTTTT. The V and J genes are TRBV2 and TRBJ2-2; 7 bases are shared with TRBD1. The CDR3 spans 15 residues. Germline values: CDR1 SNHLY, CDR2 FYNNEI. Trimming cost V 6 bases and J 1 base; bases outside gene matches: 5.

The chain links TRBV19 to TRBJ1-5; unclear D gene. Trimming removed 8 bases from V and 0 bases from J, with 8 bases in between. Germline CDR1 reads LNHDA; CDR2 reads SQIVND (reference sequence). CDR3 length: 13 residues. The CDR3 nucleotides are TGTGCCAGTGCGGGATATAGCAATCAGCCCCAGCATTTT. Translation: CASAGYSNQPQHF.

V gene TRBV2 combines with J gene TRBJ1-2, with TRBD1 matching over 7 bases. This CDR3 is built from 14 residues. Germline V gene lookup returns CDR1 SNHLY and CDR2 FYNNEI. The trim removed 1 base at V and 7 bases at J, leaving 6 bases unmatched. The CDR3 coding sequence is TGTGCCAGCAGTGAAGACAGGGGAAGAAGTGGCTACACCTTC. This codes for CASSEDRGRSGYTF.

This clone was detected only a few times. V usage is TRBV4-1 and J usage is TRBJ1-2; D is unclear. This CDR3 spans 15 amino acids. From germline, CDR1 is MGHRA and CDR2 YSYEKL. V was pared by 0 bases and J by 0 bases, with 8 bases between. The CDR3 DNA reads TGCGCCAGCAGCCAAGATCAAGCGGCTAACTATGGCTACACCTTC. Translating it yields CASSQDQAANYGYTF.